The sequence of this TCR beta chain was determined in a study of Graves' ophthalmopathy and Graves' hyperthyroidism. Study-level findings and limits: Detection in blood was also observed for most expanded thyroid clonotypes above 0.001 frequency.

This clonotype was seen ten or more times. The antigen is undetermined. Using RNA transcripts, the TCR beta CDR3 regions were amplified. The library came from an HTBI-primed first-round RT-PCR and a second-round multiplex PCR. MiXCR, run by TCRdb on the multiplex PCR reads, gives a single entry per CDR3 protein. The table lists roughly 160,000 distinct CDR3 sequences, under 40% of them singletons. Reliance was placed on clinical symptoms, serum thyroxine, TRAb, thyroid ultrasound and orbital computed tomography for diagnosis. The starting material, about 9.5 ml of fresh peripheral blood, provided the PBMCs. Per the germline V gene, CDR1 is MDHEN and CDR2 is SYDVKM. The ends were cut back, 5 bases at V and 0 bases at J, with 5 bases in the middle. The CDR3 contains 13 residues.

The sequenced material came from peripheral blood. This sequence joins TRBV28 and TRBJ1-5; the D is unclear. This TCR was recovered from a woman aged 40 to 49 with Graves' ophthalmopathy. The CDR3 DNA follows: TGTGCCAGCAGTCCACTTAGCAATCAGCCCCAGCATTTT. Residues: CASSPLSNQPQHF.